The present T cell receptor (beta chain) was sequenced within a study of blood T cells in healthy people across ages. The study's findings and limits: Naive CD4+ cells and diversity were both higher in long-lived donors than in aged donors. Naive T cell percentage by flow cytometry tracked strongly with beta diversity.

Germline values: CDR1 LGHNA, CDR2 YNFKEQ. V was pared by 1 base and J by 2 bases, with 6 bases between. The CDR3 is made up of 14 amino acids. A remark on this clonotype: Its specificity is unknown.

No fewer than 6 million PBMCs went into each sample. The use of a sample-barcoded 5' primer and a J-beta primer mix characterized a second PCR of roughly 7 to 11 cycles. TCRdb re-called the 5' RACE reads through MiXCR, storing one row per CDR3 protein. The sample yields some 850,000 distinct CDR3 sequences, roughly 25% seen once. These data were also reused for a study on T cells of mothers and their children. As that report states: Maternal samples each gave over 9 million TCR beta CDR3 reads, and child samples approximately 2.8 million each.

This clonotype was obtained from a boy between 10 and 17 years old in good health. The chain couples TRBV4-2 to TRBJ2-4; D is undetermined. Sample: blood. The CDR3 reads CASSQGFPKNIQYF. For the CDR3, the DNA is TGTGCCAGCAGCCAAGGGTTCCCCAAAAACATTCAGTACTTC.